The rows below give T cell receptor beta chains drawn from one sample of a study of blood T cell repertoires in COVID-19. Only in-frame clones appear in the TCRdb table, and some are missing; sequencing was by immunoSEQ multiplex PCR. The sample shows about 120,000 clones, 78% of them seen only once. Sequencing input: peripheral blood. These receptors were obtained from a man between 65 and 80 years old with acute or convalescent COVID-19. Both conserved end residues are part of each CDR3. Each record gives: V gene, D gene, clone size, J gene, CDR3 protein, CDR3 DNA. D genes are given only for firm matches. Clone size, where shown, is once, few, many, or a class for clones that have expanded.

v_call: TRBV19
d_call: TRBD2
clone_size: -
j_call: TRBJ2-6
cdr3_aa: CASSLAGGGRTF
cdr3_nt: TGTGCCAGTAGTCTGGCCGGGGGGGGACGAACTTTC

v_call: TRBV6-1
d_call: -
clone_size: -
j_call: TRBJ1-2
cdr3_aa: CASSESDSNYGYTF
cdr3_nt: TGTGCCAGCAGTGAAAGCGACAGTAACTATGGCTACACCTTC

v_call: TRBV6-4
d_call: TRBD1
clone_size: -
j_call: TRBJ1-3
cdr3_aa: CASSDASRDSGNTIYF
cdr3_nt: TGTGCCAGCAGTGATGCCAGCCGGGACAGTGGAAACACCATATATTTT

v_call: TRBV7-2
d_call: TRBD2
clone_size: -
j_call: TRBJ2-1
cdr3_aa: CASSLVGLVNELYNEQFF
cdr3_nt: TGTGCCAGCAGCTTAGTGGGACTAGTAAATGAGCTCTACAATGAGCAGTTCTTC

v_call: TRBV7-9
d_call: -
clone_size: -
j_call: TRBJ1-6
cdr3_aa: CASSGQGHNSPLHF
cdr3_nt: TGTGCCAGCAGCGGCCAGGGGCATAATTCACCCCTCCACTTT

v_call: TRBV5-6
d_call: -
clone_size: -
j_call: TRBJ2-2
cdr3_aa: CASSLEAVRTGELFF
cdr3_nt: TGTGCCAGCAGCTTGGAGGCGGTTAGAACCGGGGAGCTGTTTTTT

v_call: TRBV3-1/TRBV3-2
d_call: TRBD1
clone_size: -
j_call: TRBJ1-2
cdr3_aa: CASSIIGQGDDYTF
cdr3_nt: TGTGCCAGCAGCATCATAGGACAGGGAGATGACTACACCTTC

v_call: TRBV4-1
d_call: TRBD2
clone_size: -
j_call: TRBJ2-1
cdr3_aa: CASSQEAGTSGGNEQFF
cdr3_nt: TGCGCCAGCAGCCAAGAGGCCGGGACTAGCGGGGGAAATGAGCAGTTCTTC

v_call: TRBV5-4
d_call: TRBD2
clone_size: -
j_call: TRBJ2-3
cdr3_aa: CASSLLTSGGADTQYF
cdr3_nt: TGTGCCAGCAGCTTACTAACTAGCGGGGGGGCAGATACGCAGTATTTT

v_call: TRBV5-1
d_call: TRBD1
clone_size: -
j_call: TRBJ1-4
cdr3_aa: CASSLRDSGLNEKLFF
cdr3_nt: TGCGCCAGCAGCCTCCGGGACAGCGGTCTCAATGAAAAACTGTTTTTT

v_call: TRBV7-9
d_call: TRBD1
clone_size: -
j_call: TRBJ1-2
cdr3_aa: CASTLDRGLGYGYTF
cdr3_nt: TGTGCCAGCACCCTTGACAGGGGGCTTGGCTATGGCTACACCTTC

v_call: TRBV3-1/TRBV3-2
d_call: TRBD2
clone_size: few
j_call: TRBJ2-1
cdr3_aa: CASSPGLGSYNEQFF
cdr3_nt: TGTGCCAGCAGCCCTGGACTAGGCAGCTACAATGAGCAGTTCTTC

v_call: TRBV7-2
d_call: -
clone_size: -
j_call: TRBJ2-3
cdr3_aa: CASSPRRASSTDTQYF
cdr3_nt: TGTGCCAGCAGCCCTCGGCGGGCATCTAGCACAGATACGCAGTATTTT

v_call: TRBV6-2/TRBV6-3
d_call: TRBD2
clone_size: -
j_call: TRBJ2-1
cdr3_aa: CASSYPHFAGGRNEQFF
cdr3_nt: TGTGCCAGCAGTTACCCGCATTTTGCGGGGGGTAGAAATGAGCAGTTCTTC

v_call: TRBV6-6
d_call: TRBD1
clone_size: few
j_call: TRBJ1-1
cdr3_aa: CASRLQGAGTEAFF
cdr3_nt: TGTGCCAGCCGATTACAGGGGGCAGGGACTGAAGCTTTCTTT

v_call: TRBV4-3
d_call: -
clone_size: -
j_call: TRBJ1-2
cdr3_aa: CASSQDPVQSYGYTF
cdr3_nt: TGCGCCAGCAGCCAAGATCCCGTACAGTCCTATGGCTACACCTTC

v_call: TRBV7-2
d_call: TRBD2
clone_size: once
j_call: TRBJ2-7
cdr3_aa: CASSLPGGRNYEQYF
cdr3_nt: TGTGCCAGCAGCTTACCGGGGGGGCGAAACTACGAGCAGTACTTC

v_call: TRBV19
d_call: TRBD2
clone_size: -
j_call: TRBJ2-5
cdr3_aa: CASSLRGEGTQYF
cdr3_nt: TGTGCCAGTAGTTTACGAGGGGAGGGGACCCAGTACTTC

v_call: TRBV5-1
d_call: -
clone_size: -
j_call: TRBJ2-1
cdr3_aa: CASSLPTRGEQFF
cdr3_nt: TGCGCCAGCAGCCTCCCGACGAGAGGTGAGCAGTTCTTC

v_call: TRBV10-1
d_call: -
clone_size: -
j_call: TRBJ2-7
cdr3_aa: CASSETAYEQYF
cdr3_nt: TGCGCCAGCAGTGAGACAGCCTACGAGCAGTACTTC

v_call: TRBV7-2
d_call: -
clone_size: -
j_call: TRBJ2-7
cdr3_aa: CASSSLQGSYEQYF
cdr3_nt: TGTGCCAGCAGCTCACTCCAGGGGAGCTACGAGCAGTACTTC

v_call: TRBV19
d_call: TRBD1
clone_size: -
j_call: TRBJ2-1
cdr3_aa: CASWDGQGAWNEQFF
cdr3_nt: TGTGCCAGCTGGGATGGACAGGGGGCTTGGAATGAGCAGTTCTTC

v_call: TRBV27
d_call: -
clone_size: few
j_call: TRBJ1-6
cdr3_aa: CASSLSAGVEDPPLHF
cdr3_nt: TGTGCCAGCAGTTTATCAGCAGGGGTTGAGGACCCACCCCTCCACTTT

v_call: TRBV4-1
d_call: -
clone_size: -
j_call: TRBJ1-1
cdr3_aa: CASSQVRRGTEAFF
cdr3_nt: TGCGCCAGCAGCCAAGTCCGGAGAGGCACTGAAGCTTTCTTT

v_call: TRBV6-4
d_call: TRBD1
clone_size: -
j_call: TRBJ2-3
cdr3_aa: CASRPGQGSDTQYF
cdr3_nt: TGTGCCAGCAGACCGGGACAGGGCAGTGATACGCAGTATTTT

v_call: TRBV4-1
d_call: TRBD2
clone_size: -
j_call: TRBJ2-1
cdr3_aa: CASSQPAGLLGDEQFF
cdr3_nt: TGCGCCAGCAGCCAACCAGCGGGGCTGCTGGGTGATGAGCAGTTCTTC

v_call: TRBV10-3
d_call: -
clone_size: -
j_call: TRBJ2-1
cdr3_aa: CAISEPLGGGWGSVNEQFF
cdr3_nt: TGTGCCATCAGTGAACCCTTGGGGGGGGGCTGGGGATCGGTGAATGAGCAGTTCTTC

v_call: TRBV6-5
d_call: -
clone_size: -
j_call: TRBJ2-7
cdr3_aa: CASKYTASSYEQYF
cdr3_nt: TGTGCCAGCAAGTATACAGCCTCCTCCTACGAGCAGTACTTC

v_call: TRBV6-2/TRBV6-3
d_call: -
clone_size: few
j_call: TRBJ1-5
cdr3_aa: CASSRQSPHQPQHF
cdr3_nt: TGTGCCAGCAGCCGACAGAGCCCTCATCAGCCCCAGCATTTT

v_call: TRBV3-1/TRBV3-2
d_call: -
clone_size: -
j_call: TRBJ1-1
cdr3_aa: CASSLNTLLGGTNTEAFF
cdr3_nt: TGTGCCAGCAGCCTTAACACGTTGCTCGGAGGGACGAACACTGAAGCTTTCTTT

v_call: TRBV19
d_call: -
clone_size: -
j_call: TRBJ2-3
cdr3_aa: CASSMGAEGQYF
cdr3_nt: TGTGCCAGTAGTATGGGAGCAGAGGGGCAGTATTTT

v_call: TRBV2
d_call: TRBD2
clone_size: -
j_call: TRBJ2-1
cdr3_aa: CASSPLAGGPYNEQFF
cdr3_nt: TGTGCCAGCAGTCCCTTAGCGGGGGGGCCCTACAATGAGCAGTTCTTC

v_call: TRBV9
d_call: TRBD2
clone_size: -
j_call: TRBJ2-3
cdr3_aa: CASSDYLTSGGTDTQYF
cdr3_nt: TGTGCCAGCAGCGATTATTTGACTAGCGGGGGCACAGATACGCAGTATTTT

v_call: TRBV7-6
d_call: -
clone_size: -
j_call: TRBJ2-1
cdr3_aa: CASSLRGGGQDNEQFF
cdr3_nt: TGTGCCAGCAGCTTAAGGGGGGGCGGGCAAGACAATGAGCAGTTCTTC

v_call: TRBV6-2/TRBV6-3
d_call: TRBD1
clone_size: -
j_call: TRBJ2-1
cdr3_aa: CASSGLRTGDNEQFF
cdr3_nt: TGTGCCAGCAGTGGCCTAAGGACAGGGGACAATGAGCAGTTCTTC

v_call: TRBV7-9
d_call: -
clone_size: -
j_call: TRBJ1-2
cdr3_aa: CASSLIGAEANYGYTF
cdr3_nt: TGTGCCAGCAGCTTAATTGGGGCTGAGGCTAACTATGGCTACACCTTC

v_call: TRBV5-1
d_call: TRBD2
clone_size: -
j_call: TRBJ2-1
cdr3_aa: CASSLGTSGYNEQFF
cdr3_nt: TGCGCCAGCAGCTTGGGGACTAGCGGGTACAATGAGCAGTTCTTC

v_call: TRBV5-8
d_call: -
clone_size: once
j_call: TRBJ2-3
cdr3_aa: CASTQSRFHTQYF
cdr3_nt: TGTGCCAGCACCCAAAGTCGGTTTCATACGCAGTATTTT

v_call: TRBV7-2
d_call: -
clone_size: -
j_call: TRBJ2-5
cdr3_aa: CASSLGGQGTSVLGETQYF
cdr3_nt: TGTGCCAGCAGCTTAGGCGGACAGGGGACTAGCGTCCTAGGGGAGACCCAGTACTTC

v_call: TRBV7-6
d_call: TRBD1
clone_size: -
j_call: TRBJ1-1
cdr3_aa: CASSLLGQGASPTNTEAFF
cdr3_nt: TGTGCCAGCAGCTTATTGGGACAGGGGGCTTCTCCTACGAACACTGAAGCTTTCTTT

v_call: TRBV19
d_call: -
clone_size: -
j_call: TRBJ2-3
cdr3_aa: CASSTSWTETDTQYF
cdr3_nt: TGTGCCAGTAGTACCTCCTGGACAGAGACAGATACGCAGTATTTT

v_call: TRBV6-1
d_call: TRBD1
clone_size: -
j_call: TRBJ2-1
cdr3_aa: CASSEPGQGGYNEQFF
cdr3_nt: TGTGCCAGCAGTGAACCCGGACAGGGGGGCTACAATGAGCAGTTCTTC

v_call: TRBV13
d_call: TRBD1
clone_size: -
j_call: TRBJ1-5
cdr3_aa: CASSLGTGSKLQPQHF
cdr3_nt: TGTGCCAGCAGCTTAGGGACAGGGAGTAAGTTACAGCCCCAGCATTTT

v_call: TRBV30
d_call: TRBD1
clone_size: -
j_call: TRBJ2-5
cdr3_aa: CAWSYPGTAQETQYF
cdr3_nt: TGTGCCTGGAGTTACCCCGGGACAGCACAAGAGACCCAGTACTTC

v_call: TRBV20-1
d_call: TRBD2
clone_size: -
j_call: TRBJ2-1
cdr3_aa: CSAGDLAGGPNEQFF
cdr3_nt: TGCAGTGCTGGTGACCTAGCGGGGGGGCCGAATGAGCAGTTCTTC

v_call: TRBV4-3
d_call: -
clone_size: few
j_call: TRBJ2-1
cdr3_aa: CASSQERTDYNEQFF
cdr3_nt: TGCGCCAGCAGCCAAGAAAGAACAGACTACAATGAGCAGTTCTTC

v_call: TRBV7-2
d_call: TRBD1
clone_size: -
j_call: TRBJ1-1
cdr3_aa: CASSSRWTGGTEAFF
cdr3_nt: TGTGCCAGCAGCTCTAGGTGGACAGGAGGCACTGAAGCTTTCTTT

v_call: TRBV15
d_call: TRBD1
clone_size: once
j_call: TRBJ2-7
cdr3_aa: CATSRGTGAYEQYF
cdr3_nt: TGTGCCACCAGCAGAGGTACAGGGGCCTACGAGCAGTACTTC

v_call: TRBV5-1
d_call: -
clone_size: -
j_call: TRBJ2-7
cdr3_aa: CASSLELGRVLSEQYF
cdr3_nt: TGCGCCAGCAGCTTGGAATTGGGCAGGGTTCTGTCCGAGCAGTACTTC

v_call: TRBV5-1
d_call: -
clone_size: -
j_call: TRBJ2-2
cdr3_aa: CASSLDRRANTGELFF
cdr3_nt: TGCGCCAGCAGCTTGGATCGCAGGGCGAACACCGGGGAGCTGTTTTTT